This is a list of T cell receptor beta chains from one sample in a study of cytomegalovirus exposure and HLA in healthy donors. TCRdb's copy holds only in-frame clones and misses some; the assay was immunoSEQ multiplex PCR. The sample lists around 130,000 clones, over 75% occurring once. Sequencing used PBMCs. These receptors were obtained from a woman between 35 and 50 years old in good health and CMV-seropositive. Each CDR3 is given with its conserved first and last residue. The D gene is left open where the match is weak. Clone size is stated in some rows and not others, as once, few, many or a class when expanded.

abundance,d_gene,v_gene,j_gene,CDR3nt,CDR3aa
.,TRBD2,TRBV7-9,TRBJ2-5,TGTGCCAGCAGCTTAGTGTCTAGCGGGAGTGGAGAGACCCAGTACTTC,CASSLVSSGSGETQYF
.,TRBD2,TRBV19,TRBJ2-3,TGTGCCAGTAGTCGCCTAGCGGGTCGAGAAACAGATACGCAGTATTTT,CASSRLAGRETDTQYF
.,TRBD2,TRBV9,TRBJ2-1,TGTGCCAGCAGCGTAGGGCCTAGCGGAGGTTACAATGAGCAGTTCTTC,CASSVGPSGGYNEQFF
.,.,TRBV11-2,TRBJ1-2,TGTGCCAGCAGCTACGACCGGGACTATGGCTACACCTTC,CASSYDRDYGYTF
few,.,TRBV27,TRBJ1-2,TGTGCCAGCAGTTTTACAACAGGGTATGGCTACACCTTC,CASSFTTGYGYTF
.,.,TRBV6-1,TRBJ2-1,TGTGCCGGAGATCTCGGGCCAGGGAGGTCCGAGCAGTTCTTC,CAGDLGPGRSEQFF
.,.,TRBV19,TRBJ2-7,TGTGCCAGTGGTCGGGCCTACGAGCAGTACTTC,CASGRAYEQYF
.,.,TRBV7-6,TRBJ2-5,TGTGCCAGCAGCGACGGACATTCGAGGACCCAGTACTTC,CASSDGHSRTQYF
.,TRBD2,TRBV7-9,TRBJ2-5,TGTGCCAGCAGTCCGGGACTAGCGTTACAAGAGACCCAGTACTTC,CASSPGLALQETQYF
.,TRBD2,TRBV19,TRBJ2-7,TGTGCCAGTAGTATGGCTCTCGGGGCGGGAGTTTCCCACGAGCAGTACTTC,CASSMALGAGVSHEQYF
.,.,TRBV28,TRBJ1-2,TGTGCCAGCAAAACCGGGACAACTTATGGCTACACCTTC,CASKTGTTYGYTF
.,TRBD1,TRBV7-6,TRBJ1-5,TGTGCCAGCAGCTCAACCGGGACAGGGTTTCATTTT,CASSSTGTGFHF